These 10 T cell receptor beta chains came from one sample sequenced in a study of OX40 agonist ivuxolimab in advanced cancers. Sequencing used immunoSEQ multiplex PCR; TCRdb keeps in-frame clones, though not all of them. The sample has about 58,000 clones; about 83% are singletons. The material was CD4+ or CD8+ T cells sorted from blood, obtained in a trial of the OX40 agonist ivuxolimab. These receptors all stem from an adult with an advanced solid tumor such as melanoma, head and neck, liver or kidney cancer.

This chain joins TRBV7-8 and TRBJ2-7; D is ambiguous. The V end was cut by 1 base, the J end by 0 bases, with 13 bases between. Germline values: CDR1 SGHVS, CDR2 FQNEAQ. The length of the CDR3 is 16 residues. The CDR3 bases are TGTGCCAGCAGCTTAGATGGCAGTTCTAGCTCCTACGAGCAGTACTTC. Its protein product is CASSLDGSSSSYEQYF.

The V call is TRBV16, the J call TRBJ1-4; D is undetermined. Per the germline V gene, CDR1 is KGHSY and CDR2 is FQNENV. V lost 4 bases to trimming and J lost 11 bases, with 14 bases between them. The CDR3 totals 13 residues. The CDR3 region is CASSPTGGLKLFF. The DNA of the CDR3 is TGTGCCAGCAGCCCCACTGGTGGGTTGAAACTGTTTTTT.

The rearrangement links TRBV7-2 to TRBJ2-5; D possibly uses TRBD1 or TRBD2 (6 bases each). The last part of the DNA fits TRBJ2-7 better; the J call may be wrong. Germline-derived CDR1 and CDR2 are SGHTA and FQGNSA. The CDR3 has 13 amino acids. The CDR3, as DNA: TGTGCCAGCACCTTGGAGGGGGGCTACGAGCAGTACTTC. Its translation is CASTLEGGYEQYF.

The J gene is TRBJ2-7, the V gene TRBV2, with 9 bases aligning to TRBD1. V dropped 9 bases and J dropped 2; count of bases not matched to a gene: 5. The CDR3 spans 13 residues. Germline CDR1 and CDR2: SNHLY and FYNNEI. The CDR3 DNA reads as TGTGCCAGTAGCCGACAGGGGGCCTACGAGCAGTACTTC. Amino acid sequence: CASSRQGAYEQYF.

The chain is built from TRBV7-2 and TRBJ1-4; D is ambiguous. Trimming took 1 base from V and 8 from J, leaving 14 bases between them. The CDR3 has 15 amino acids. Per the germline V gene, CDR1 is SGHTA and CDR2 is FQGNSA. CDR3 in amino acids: CASSLVGQAEEKLFF. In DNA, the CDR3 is TGTGCCAGCAGCTTAGTAGGCCAAGCTGAGGAAAAACTGTTTTTT.

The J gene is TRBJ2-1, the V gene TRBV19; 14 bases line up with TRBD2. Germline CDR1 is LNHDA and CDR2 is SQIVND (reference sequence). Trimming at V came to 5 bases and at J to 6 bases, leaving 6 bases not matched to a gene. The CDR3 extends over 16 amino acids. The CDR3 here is CASSARLAGGSNEQFF. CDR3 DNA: TGTGCCAGTAGTGCCCGACTAGCGGGAGGGAGCAATGAGCAGTTCTTC.

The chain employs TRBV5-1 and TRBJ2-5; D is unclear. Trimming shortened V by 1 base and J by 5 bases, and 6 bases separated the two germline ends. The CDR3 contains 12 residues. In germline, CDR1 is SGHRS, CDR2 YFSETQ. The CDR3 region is CASSLNDETQYF. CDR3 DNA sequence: TGCGCCAGCAGCTTGAACGACGAGACCCAGTACTTC.

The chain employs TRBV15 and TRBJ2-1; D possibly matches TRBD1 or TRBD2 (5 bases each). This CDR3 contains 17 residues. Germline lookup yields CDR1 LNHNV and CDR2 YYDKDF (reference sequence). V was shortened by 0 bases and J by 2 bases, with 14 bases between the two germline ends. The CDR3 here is CATSRDGFGTTYNEQFF. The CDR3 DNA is TGTGCCACCAGCAGAGATGGATTTGGGACGACCTACAATGAGCAGTTCTTC. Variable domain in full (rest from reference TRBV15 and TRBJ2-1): DAMVIQNPRYQVTQFGKPVTLSCSQTLNHNVMYWYQQKSSQAPKLLFHYYDKDFNNEADTPDNFQSRRPNTSFCFLDIRSPGLGDTAMYLCATSRDGFGTTYNEQFFGPGTRLTVL.

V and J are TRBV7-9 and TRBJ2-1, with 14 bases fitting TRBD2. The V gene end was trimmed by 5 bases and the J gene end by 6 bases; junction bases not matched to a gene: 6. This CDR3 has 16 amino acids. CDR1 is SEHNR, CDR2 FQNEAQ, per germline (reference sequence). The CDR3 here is CASSPKTSGRANEQFF. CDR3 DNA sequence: TGTGCCAGCAGCCCTAAGACTAGCGGGAGGGCCAATGAGCAGTTCTTC.

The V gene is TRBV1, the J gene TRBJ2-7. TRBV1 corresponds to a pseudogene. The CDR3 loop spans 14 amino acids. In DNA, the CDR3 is TGCACCAGCAGCACTCATACCAGCTCCTACGAGCAGTACTTC. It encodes CTSSTHTSSYEQYF.